This T cell receptor beta chain came from a study of identifying expanded T cells in peripheral blood. Healthy donors had no documented immune events, such as infections, while sampled. Study-level points and caveats: About 1.2 clones differed between technical replicates, versus around 15 and 19 over time. Two-week clone count variance significantly increased as total template count grew.

TCRdb's table, derived via immunoSEQ multiplex PCR, lists solely in-frame clones and lacks some. The table shows 100,000 to 110,000 clones, with 80% to 90% occurring only once. A remark on this clone: Its antigen is still unknown.

The sequencing input was blood. The TCR comes from a person aged 18-69 years in good health.

The CDR3 DNA reads as TGTGCCAGCAGCACCCGGCCGGGACTAGCCAATAGCTCCTACAATGAGCAGTTCTTC. It translates to CASSTRPGLANSSYNEQFF. The chain employs TRBV9 and TRBJ2-1; 9 bases are a match to TRBD2. The CDR3 has 19 residues. The germline V gene has CDR1 SGDLS and CDR2 YYNGEE. The V and J ends lost 4 bases and 0 bases, in that order; junction bases with no gene match: 14.